The clone carrying this TCR beta chain was counted ten times or more. Its specificity is unknown. This record belongs to a study of Graves' ophthalmopathy and Graves' hyperthyroidism. Background on the study: The collection of peripheral blood took place at initial diagnosis, before any treatment.

Study conclusions and caveats: Ophthalmopathy progression prediction by the model yielded a sensitivity of about 70% and a specificity of roughly 72%.

Uncontrolled infections, pregnancy, lactation or other autoimmune diseases led to patient exclusion. Each diagnosis was determined on the basis of clinical symptoms, serum thyroxine, TRAb, thyroid ultrasound and orbital computed tomography. Germline CDR1 SQVTM, CDR2 ANQGSEA. The V end was cut by 0 bases, the J end by 3 bases, with 14 bases between. The CDR3 is made up of 15 amino acids. The TCR beta CDR3 regions underwent amplification from RNA transcripts. Amplification began with first-round RT-PCR using HTBI primers, then second-round multiplex PCR was performed. MiXCR, run by TCRdb on the multiplex PCR reads, gives a single entry per CDR3 protein. The sample contains 650,000 to 800,000 distinct CDR3 sequences, about 38% of which appear only once.

The sequenced sample consisted of peripheral blood. The sequence was obtained from an adult man with Graves' ophthalmopathy. The chain is built from TRBV29-1 and TRBJ1-1; D may be TRBD1 (6 bases). Here the CDR3 reads CSVEDRGGGYTEAFF. CDR3 bases: TGCAGCGTTGAAGATCGCGGGGGCGGGTACACTGAAGCTTTCTTT.